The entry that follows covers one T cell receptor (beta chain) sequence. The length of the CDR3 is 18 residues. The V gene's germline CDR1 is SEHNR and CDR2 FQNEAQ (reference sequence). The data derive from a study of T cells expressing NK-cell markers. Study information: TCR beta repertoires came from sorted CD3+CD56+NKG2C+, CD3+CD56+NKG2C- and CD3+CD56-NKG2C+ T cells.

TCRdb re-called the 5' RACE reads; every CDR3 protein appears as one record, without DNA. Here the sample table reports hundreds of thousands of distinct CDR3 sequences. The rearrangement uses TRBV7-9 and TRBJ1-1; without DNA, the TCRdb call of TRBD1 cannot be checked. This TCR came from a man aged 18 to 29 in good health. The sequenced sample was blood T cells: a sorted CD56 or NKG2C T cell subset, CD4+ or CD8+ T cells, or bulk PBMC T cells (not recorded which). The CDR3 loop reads CASSFFAPRIKSDTEAFF.